Listed below are T cell receptor beta chains from one sample, sequenced in a study of blood T cell repertoires in COVID-19. Clones were sequenced by immunoSEQ multiplex PCR, and TCRdb holds only the in-frame ones, with some missing. This table has roughly 220,000 clones, roughly four fifths appearing once. Source material: peripheral blood. Every receptor here comes from a woman in her thirties who had recovered from COVID-19. CDR3s include the opening cysteine and the closing phenylalanine or tryptophan. The D gene is left open where the match is weak. Not all rows give a size; the values are once, few, many and, for expanded clones, a class.

V	J	D	size	CDR3	DNA
TRBV23-1	TRBJ2-4	.	.	CASSQWTVHSIAKNIQYF	TGCGCCAGCAGTCAATGGACAGTGCACTCGATAGCCAAAAACATTCAGTACTTC
TRBV6-1	TRBJ1-2	.	.	CASSEGQDYGYTF	TGTGCCAGCAGTGAAGGGCAGGACTATGGCTACACCTTC
TRBV9	TRBJ1-3	.	.	CASSVVPISGNTIYF	TGTGCCAGCAGCGTAGTTCCAATCTCTGGAAACACCATATATTTT
TRBV9	TRBJ2-1	.	.	CASSVGSSSYNEQFF	TGTGCCAGCAGCGTAGGGAGCAGCTCCTACAATGAGCAGTTCTTC
TRBV30	TRBJ2-7	.	.	CAWGVSYEQYF	TGTGCCTGGGGGGTCAGCTACGAGCAGTACTTC
TRBV27	TRBJ1-1	.	.	CASSPGYTEAFF	TGTGCCAGCAGTCCCGGGTACACTGAAGCTTTCTTT
TRBV12-3/TRBV12-4	TRBJ1-4	.	.	CASSGEGEKLFF	TGTGCCAGCAGTGGGGAGGGAGAAAAACTGTTTTTT
TRBV12-3/TRBV12-4	TRBJ1-2	.	.	CASSQTLNGYTF	TGTGCCAGCAGCCAGACACTTAATGGCTACACCTTC
TRBV27	TRBJ2-7	TRBD1	.	CASSSLSSQGLYEQYF	TGTGCCAGCAGTTCCCTATCCTCACAGGGGTTGTACGAGCAGTACTTC
TRBV2	TRBJ1-6	.	few	CASSEAWSYNSPLHF	TGTGCCAGCAGTGAAGCTTGGAGTTATAATTCACCCCTCCACTTT
TRBV11-3	TRBJ2-1	TRBD2	.	CASSFLSGQGGNEQFF	TGTGCCAGCAGCTTTCTTTCCGGGCAGGGAGGGAATGAGCAGTTCTTC
TRBV30	TRBJ2-3	.	.	CAWSVLQTQYF	TGTGCCTGGAGTGTACTACAAACGCAGTATTTT
TRBV5-1	TRBJ1-1	.	.	CASSPMGENTEAFF	TGCGCCAGCAGCCCCATGGGAGAGAACACTGAAGCTTTCTTT
TRBV6-5	TRBJ1-2	.	.	CASHQPSRAGYTF	TGTGCCAGCCATCAACCCTCGAGGGCTGGCTACACCTTC
TRBV28	TRBJ2-7	TRBD1	.	CASSGTGSSYEQYF	TGTGCCAGCAGTGGGACAGGGAGCTCCTACGAGCAGTACTTC
TRBV28	TRBJ2-1	TRBD2	.	CASSWVLAIGVNEQFF	TGTGCCAGCAGTTGGGTACTAGCGATTGGTGTCAATGAGCAGTTCTTC
TRBV6-5	TRBJ2-2	TRBD1	.	CASSSGQGNGELFF	TGTGCCAGCAGTTCCGGACAGGGGAACGGGGAGCTGTTTTTT